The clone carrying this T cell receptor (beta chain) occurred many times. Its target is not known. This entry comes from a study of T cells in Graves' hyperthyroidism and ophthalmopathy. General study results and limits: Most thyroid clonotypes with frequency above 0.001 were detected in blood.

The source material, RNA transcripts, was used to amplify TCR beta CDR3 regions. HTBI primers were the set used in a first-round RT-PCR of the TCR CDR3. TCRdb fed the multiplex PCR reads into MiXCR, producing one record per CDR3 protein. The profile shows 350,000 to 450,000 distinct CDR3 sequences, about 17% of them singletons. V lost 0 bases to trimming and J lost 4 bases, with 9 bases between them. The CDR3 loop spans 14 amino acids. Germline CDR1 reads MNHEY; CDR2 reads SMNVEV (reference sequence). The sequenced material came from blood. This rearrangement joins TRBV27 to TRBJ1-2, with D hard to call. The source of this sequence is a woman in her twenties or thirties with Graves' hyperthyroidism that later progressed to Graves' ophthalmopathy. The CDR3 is CASSLSFGSYGYTF. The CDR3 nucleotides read TGTGCCAGCAGTTTATCTTTCGGGTCCTATGGCTACACCTTC.